These 9 T cell receptor beta chains share one sample of origin, sequenced in a study of cytomegalovirus exposure and HLA in healthy donors (dated by TCRdb to about 2017). The library was built by means of the immunoSEQ multiplex PCR assay. Sourced from immuneACCESS, this table was stored by TCRdb with only in-frame sequences that have V and J called. A share of the clones is absent; for the studies checked, an unresolved V gene accounts for under half, and the remainder has no known explanation. The sample table contains more than 150,000 clones; only one count was recorded for about 88% of them. 2.5% to 3% of the sample is taken by the ten largest. The sequencing input was PBMCs. The receptors originated from a young man in good health and CMV-seronegative.

The J gene is TRBJ2-2, the V gene TRBV11-2, with TRBD1 as a possible D gene (6 bases). This CDR3 region has 13 residues. V shed 2 bases and J shed 5 bases, with 6 bases lying between them. CDR1 is SGHAT and CDR2 is FQNNGV in the germline V gene. In nucleotides, the CDR3 is TGTGCCAGCAGCTTACAGGGGACCGGGGAGCTGTTTTTT. As protein: CASSLQGTGELFF.

The chain has TRBV29-1 and TRBJ2-2, with D unresolved. The germline gives CDR1 SQVTM, CDR2 ANQGSEA. The V and J ends lost 2 bases and 4 bases respectively, with 8 bases between them. This CDR3 contains 13 residues. CDR3 sequence (DNA): TGCAGCGTTGAACCACCGGGCACCGGGGAGCTGTTTTTT. Amino acids: CSVEPPGTGELFF.

The sample holds a few counts of this clone. This rearrangement joins TRBV19 to TRBJ2-2; D might be TRBD1 (5 bases). V was pared by 7 bases and J by 1 base, with 10 bases between. There are 14 residues in the CDR3. Germline loops: CDR1 LNHDA, CDR2 SQIVND (reference sequence). As DNA, the CDR3 is TGTGCCAGTACTGTGGGGCGGAACACCGGGGAGCTGTTTTTT. Translation: CASTVGRNTGELFF.

The chain is built from TRBV7-2 and TRBJ2-1, with 15 bases that match TRBD2. Germline CDR1 is SGHTA and CDR2 is FQGNSA. This CDR3 has 13 residues. J gave up 13 bases and V 5 bases, and 3 bases lay outside the gene matches. The CDR3 loop reads CASSQGLAGGQFF. For the CDR3, the DNA is TGTGCCAGCAGCCAGGGACTAGCGGGAGGACAGTTCTTC.

V usage is TRBV19 and J usage is TRBJ2-6; 7 bases map to TRBD1. The CDR3 has 17 residues. CDR1 and CDR2 (germline): LNHDA, SQIVND (reference sequence). V shed 5 bases, J shed 0 bases, and the junction held 7 bases outside the gene matches. As DNA, the CDR3 is TGTGCCAGTAGTCCCGGGACAGTTCGCTCTGGGGCCAACGTCCTGACTTTC. The encoded protein is CASSPGTVRSGANVLTF. Filled out from reference TRBV19 and TRBJ2-6, the complete variable domain reads DGGITQSPKYLFRKEGQNVTLSCEQNLNHDAMYWYRQDPGQGLRLIYYSQIVNDFQKGDIAEGYSVSREKKESFPLTVTSAQKNPTAFYLCASSPGTVRSGANVLTFGAGSRLTVL.

The chain recombines TRBV21-1 with TRBJ1-1; no DNA check was done on the table's D call, TRBD1. TRBV21-1 is a listed pseudogene. This CDR3 spans 14 amino acids. CDR3 coding DNA: TGTGCCAGCAGCAGGACAGCTTCGAACACTGAAGCTTTCTTT. Its protein is CASSRTASNTEAFF.

The table lists this clone with a few counts. J is TRBJ2-2 and V is TRBV7-2, with TRBD2 identical over 7 bases. Germline V gene lookup returns CDR1 SGHTA and CDR2 FQGNSA. CDR3 length: 17 residues. Trimming removed 0 bases from V and 3 bases from J; junction bases left unmatched: 7. The CDR3 sequence: CASSLARASGYTGELFF. CDR3 nucleotide sequence: TGTGCCAGCAGCTTAGCGCGCGCTAGCGGCTACACCGGGGAGCTGTTTTTT.

Here the CDR3 reads CASSLPAGVGTEAFF. The CDR3 DNA follows: TGTGCCAGCAGTCTTCCGGCAGGGGTGGGGACTGAAGCTTTCTTT. The chain has TRBV6-5 and TRBJ1-1; TRBD1 is a possible D gene (6 bases). The V gene lost 5 bases and the J gene lost 5 bases, with 18 bases spanning the gap. The CDR3 length is 15 residues. Germline values: CDR1 MNHEY, CDR2 SVGAGI.

The chain uses TRBV10-3 and TRBJ1-2; D is possibly TRBD1 (6 bases). Germline CDR1 and CDR2: ENHRY and SYGVKD. The length of the CDR3 is 15 residues. The V end lost 4 bases, the J end lost 6 bases, and 18 bases lay between the germline ends. The CDR3, as DNA: TGTGCCATCAGTGTCCCGGGACATCTTGGGGATGGCTACACCTTC. Encoded protein: CAISVPGHLGDGYTF.